These 8 T cell receptor beta chains originate from one sample sequenced in a study of T cell changes during pregnancy in multiple sclerosis. This table comes from immunoSEQ multiplex PCR, and its TCRdb copy is limited to in-frame clones, with some not included. The top ten hold less than 2.5% of the sample, which has approximately 60,000 clones, 80% to 95% seen once. The sample in question was peripheral blood, obtained in the first trimester of pregnancy. Receptors were obtained from a female donor with multiple sclerosis, enrolled in a pregnancy study.

This clone appeared a few times. The chain carries TRBV28 and TRBJ2-2, with 9 positions matching TRBD2. V gave up 10 bases and J gave up 7 bases; unmatched junction bases: 7. The CDR3 sequence is 13 residues long. Per germline, CDR1 MDHEN and CDR2 SYDVKM. As DNA, the CDR3 is TGTGCCACGGTAGCGGGAGTGGGCGGGGAGCTGTTTTTT. Encoded protein: CATVAGVGGELFF.

Written as DNA, the CDR3 is TGTGCCAGCAGTTTCCGCGGGAGGATAAGCTACGAGCAGTACTTC. Its translation is CASSFRGRISYEQYF. The chain joins TRBV28 to TRBJ2-7; 8 nucleotides match TRBD2. The CDR3 sequence is 15 residues long. Germline CDR1 and CDR2: MDHEN and SYDVKM. J was trimmed by 3 bases and V by 3 bases; bases with no gene match: 7.

V gene TRBV7-9 combines with J gene TRBJ2-2, with 7 nucleotides matching TRBD1. V dropped 6 bases and J dropped 7; count of bases not matched to a gene: 11. Germline V CDR1 and CDR2: SEHNR, FQNEAQ (reference sequence). This CDR3 spans 15 amino acids. The DNA of the CDR3 is TGTGCCAGCAGTCATGCCGGGACAGAGGTCGGGGAGCTGTTTTTT. Protein product: CASSHAGTEVGELFF.

The chain links TRBV15 to TRBJ1-4; D is uncertain. The V gene lost 3 bases and the J gene lost 2 bases, with 10 bases spanning the gap. Germline lookup yields CDR1 LNHNV and CDR2 YYDKDF (reference sequence). The CDR3 is 15 residues long. The CDR3 coding sequence is TGTGCCACCAGCAGTAGACCCAGGACTAATGAAAAACTGTTTTTT. Its protein is CATSSRPRTNEKLFF. Full variable domain (missing parts from reference TRBV15 and TRBJ1-4): DAMVIQNPRYQVTQFGKPVTLSCSQTLNHNVMYWYQQKSSQAPKLLFHYYDKDFNNEADTPDNFQSRRPNTSFCFLDIRSPGLGDTAMYLCATSSRPRTNEKLFFGSGTQLSVL.

This clone was seen a few times. The genes are TRBV6-1 and TRBJ2-6; D is unclear. The V end was cut by 1 base, the J end by 0 bases, with 4 bases between. In germline, CDR1 is MNHNS, CDR2 SASEGT. The CDR3 sequence is 15 residues long. This CDR3 is CASSEGSSGANVLTF. CDR3 nucleotides: TGTGCCAGCAGTGAAGGCAGCTCTGGGGCCAACGTCCTGACTTTC.

Notes on this clone: The junction differs from germline at one of its ends, possibly a read error. The rearrangement joins TRBV5-1 to TRBJ1-2; D is uncertain. Germline values: CDR1 SGHRS, CDR2 YFSETQ. This CDR3 has 14 residues. The CDR3 is CASSPRRGYYGYTF. As DNA, the CDR3 is TGTGCCAGCAGCCCGCGGCGTGGCTACTATGGCTACACCTTC.

The chain joins TRBV5-1 to TRBJ2-1; 9 bases align to TRBD2. The CDR3 totals 16 residues. With V trimmed by 0 bases and J by 5 bases, 6 bases remained unmatched. Germline V gene lookup returns CDR1 SGHRS and CDR2 YFSETQ. CDR3 bases: TGCGCCAGCAGCTTGGTGGCGGGAGGGCCAGACAATGAGCAGTTCTTC. This translates into CASSLVAGGPDNEQFF.

The CDR3 DNA reads as TGTGCCAGCAGTGCTTTGACAGGGAAGTTTGGAAACACCATATATTTT. Protein sequence: CASSALTGKFGNTIYF. J is TRBJ1-3 and V is TRBV6-1; TRBD1 agrees at 7 bases. Trimming removed 4 bases from V and 3 bases from J; junction bases left unmatched: 9. This CDR3 spans 16 amino acids. The V gene's germline CDR1 is MNHNS and CDR2 SASEGT.